The sequence of this T cell receptor (beta chain) was determined in a study of T-cell reconstitution after alpha-beta-depleted transplantation in children. Researchers prepared the TCRbeta library using unique molecular identifiers, the study reports. TCRdb analysed the PCR reads with MiXCR anew, one entry per CDR3 protein. The table includes some 600,000 distinct CDR3 sequences, around 13% detected once. General study results and limits: It was surviving recipient T cells and thymic progenitors that gave some patients high TCRbeta diversity at day 60. One year after transplant, T-cell counts and diversity came mostly from newly produced T cells.

Concerning this clonotype itself: Its specificity is unknown.

This material consisted of PBMCs, mostly from graft donor cells, taken 360 days after TCRalphabeta/CD19-depleted stem cell transplant. The clonotype originates from a male patient aged 5 to 17 who had a stem cell transplant for acute myeloid leukemia, so the T cells may come from the graft donor.

The DNA of the CDR3 is TGTGCCAGCAGCTTCCCAGGCCCCACAGATACGCAGTATTTT. Its translation is CASSFPGPTDTQYF. J is TRBJ2-3 and V is TRBV7-8; D ambiguous. Germline CDR1 reads SGHVS; CDR2 reads FQNEAQ. The CDR3 extends over 14 amino acids. V was pared by 3 bases and J by 2 bases, with 9 bases between.